These 27 T cell receptor beta chains came from one sample sequenced in a study of cytomegalovirus exposure and HLA in healthy donors (dated by TCRdb to about 2017). The method was the immunoSEQ multiplex PCR assay. For the multiplex PCR, a mixture combining 60 forward primers for TCR Vbeta segments and 13 reverse primers for TCR Jbeta segments was used. TCRdb re-hosts the immuneACCESS table, in-frame sequences only. Its copies lack some clones; in the studies checked, an unresolved V gene accounts for under half of them, and the cause for the rest is not known. In all, the sample holds about 190,000 clones, and around 90% of those were seen once. The ten top clones hold about 1% of the sample. Sequencing was carried out using PBMCs. The receptors here all came from a boy between 2 and 10 years old in good health and CMV-seronegative.

The chain employs TRBV4-1 and TRBJ1-1; D not resolved. V was trimmed by 0 bases and J by 1 base, leaving 18 bases between them. Looked up from germline, CDR1 is MGHRA and CDR2 is YSYEKL. This CDR3 is 18 amino acids long. CDR3 sequence (DNA): TGCGCCAGCAGCCAAGATGGTGTGGGGAACGGGGAGAACACTGAAGCTTTCTTT. Translating it yields CASSQDGVGNGENTEAFF.

The chain employs TRBV30 and TRBJ2-1, with 8 bases aligning to TRBD2. The CDR3 loop spans 14 amino acids. With V trimmed by 0 bases and J by 9 bases, 7 bases remained unmatched. The germline CDR1 and CDR2 sequences are GTSNPN and SVGIG (reference sequence). The chain's CDR3 is CAWSVLGLVGEQFF. CDR3 in DNA: TGTGCCTGGAGTGTACTGGGACTAGTTGGTGAGCAGTTCTTC.

V is TRBV5-6 and J is TRBJ2-3, with 8 bases identical to TRBD2. Germline CDR1 SGHDT, CDR2 YYEEEE. The J segment lost 1 base and the V segment lost 3 bases, leaving 4 bases of the junction unmatched. This CDR3 is built from 15 residues. CDR3 in DNA: TGTGCCAGCAGCTCTACGACTAGCGGCACAGATACGCAGTATTTT. Its translation: CASSSTTSGTDTQYF.

This clone was observed a single time. The rearrangement joins TRBV28 to TRBJ1-5; weak D call: TRBD1 (5 bases). Germline CDR1 and CDR2: MDHEN and SYDVKM. The length of the CDR3 is 14 residues. The V end was cut by 3 bases, the J end by 3 bases, with 9 bases between. The DNA for the CDR3 is TGTGCCAGCAGTTTTACAGGATTCAATCAGCCCCAGCATTTT. Translation: CASSFTGFNQPQHF.

CDR3 DNA: TGTGCCAGCAGCTTAACCGGGGGAGACCGGAATGAGCAGTTCTTC. Protein sequence: CASSLTGGDRNEQFF. The rearrangement uses TRBV7-3 and TRBJ2-1; maybe TRBD2 (6 bases). V lost 0 bases, J lost 7 bases, and 13 bases lay in between. Germline CDR1 reads SGHTA; CDR2 reads FQGTGA. This CDR3 is built from 15 residues.

For this clone: The junction departs from germline at one end; a sequencing error may be responsible. The chain recombines TRBV7-9 with TRBJ2-7; 7 bases are shared with TRBD1. CDR3 size: 14 residues. Germline V gene sequence: CDR1 SEHNR, CDR2 FQNEAQ (reference sequence). CDR3 loop: CSSSLSGTAYEQYF. CDR3 sequence (DNA): TGTTCCAGCAGCTTATCCGGGACAGCCTACGAGCAGTACTTC. Complete variable domain (other parts from reference TRBV7-9 and TRBJ2-7): DTGVSQNPRHKITKRGQNVTFRCDPISEHNRLYWYRQTLGQGPEFLTYFQNEAQLEKSRLLSDRFSAERPKGSFSTLEIQRTEQGDSAMYLCSSSLSGTAYEQYFGPGTRLTVT.

This clone showed up just once. J is TRBJ2-1 and V is TRBV19, with 7 bases lining up with TRBD1. Germline CDR1 reads LNHDA; CDR2 reads SQIVND (reference sequence). CDR3 length: 15 residues. Germline trimming cut 6 bases from V and 3 bases from J; bases unmatched to any gene: 8. CDR3 sequence: CASSRSTGNYNEQFF. CDR3 in DNA: TGTGCCAGTAGCCGTTCGACAGGGAACTACAATGAGCAGTTCTTC.

The chain couples TRBV29-1 to TRBJ1-4; no clear D. CDR1 and CDR2 (germline): SQVTM, ANQGSEA. Trimming stripped 7 bases from V and 7 bases from J, with 28 bases between. The CDR3 extends over 17 amino acids. The CDR3 coding sequence is TGCAGCGCCGGCGCCCCGGCGGGTGATTGGGTCGGTGAAAAACTGTTTTTT. It is translated as CSAGAPAGDWVGEKLFF. Variable domain in full (rest from reference TRBV29-1 and TRBJ1-4): SAVISQKPSRDICQRGTSLTIQCQVDSQVTMMFWYRQQPGQSLTLIATANQGSEATYESGFVIDKFPISRPNLTFSTLTVSNMSPEDSSIYLCSAGAPAGDWVGEKLFFGSGTQLSVL.

The chain has TRBV5-1 and TRBJ1-2, with no clear D. Per germline, CDR1 SGHRS and CDR2 YFSETQ. With 1 base removed from V and 5 bases from J, the gap between germline ends came to 9 bases. The CDR3 covers 13 residues. The CDR3 DNA reads as TGCGCCAGCAGCTTGATGGGCACTTATGGCTACACCTTC. Translating gives CASSLMGTYGYTF.

J is TRBJ1-1 and V is TRBV4-1; D unclear. Germline values: CDR1 MGHRA, CDR2 YSYEKL. The germline V and J ends were trimmed by 1 base and 1 base, with 4 bases remaining between them. The CDR3 runs to 13 residues. The CDR3 region is CASSQAGNTEAFF. The CDR3, as DNA: TGCGCCAGCAGCCAAGCGGGGAACACTGAAGCTTTCTTT.

The chain couples TRBV7-9 to TRBJ1-5, with D uncertain. V was trimmed by 2 bases and J by 3 bases, leaving 11 bases between them. This CDR3 comprises 15 residues. The germline V gene encodes CDR1 SEHNR and CDR2 FQNEAQ (reference sequence). The CDR3 here is CASSLSTFDNQPQHF. The CDR3 nucleotides are TGTGCCAGCAGCTTATCTACCTTCGACAATCAGCCCCAGCATTTT.

This clone was recorded once. This chain joins TRBV11-2 and TRBJ2-2, with 7 bases aligning to TRBD2. The germline CDR1 and CDR2 sequences are SGHAT and FQNNGV. The ends lost 2 bases at V and 2 bases at J; junction bases unmatched: 5. The CDR3 loop spans 16 amino acids. The CDR3: CASSLRPSGNTGELFF. The CDR3 DNA sequence: TGTGCCAGCAGCTTACGTCCTAGCGGAAACACCGGGGAGCTGTTTTTT.

The chain joins TRBV18 to TRBJ2-1; D is uncertain. Germline CDR1 and CDR2: KGHSH and LQKENI. The V end was cut by 3 bases, the J end by 2 bases, with 14 bases between. The CDR3 is 16 amino acids. CDR3 in amino acids: CASSPSTGFTYNEQFF. CDR3 coding DNA: TGTGCCAGCTCACCGTCCACGGGTTTCACCTACAATGAGCAGTTCTTC. Looking up the rest from reference TRBV18 and TRBJ2-1 gives the full variable domain: NAGVMQNPRHLVRRRGQEARLRCSPMKGHSHVYWYRQLPEEGLKFMVYLQKENIIDESGMPKERFSAEFPKEGPSILRIQQVVRGDSAAYFCASSPSTGFTYNEQFFGPGTRLTVL.

The chain carries TRBV5-1 and TRBJ2-5; 14 bases agree with TRBD2. Germline CDR1 and CDR2: SGHRS and YFSETQ. V shed 2 bases and J 4 bases; nucleotides not matched to a gene: 4. This CDR3 spans 16 amino acids. The CDR3 nucleotides are TGCGCCAGCAGCTTATCCGGGACTAGCGGGGGAGAGACCCAGTACTTC. Translating it yields CASSLSGTSGGETQYF. The full variable domain, rest sourced from reference TRBV5-1 and TRBJ2-5, is KAGVTQTPRYLIKTRGQQVTLSCSPISGHRSVSWYQQTPGQGLQFLFEYFSETQRNKGNFPGRFSGRQFSNSRSEMNVSTLELGDSALYLCASSLSGTSGGETQYFGPGTRLLVL.

The chain joins TRBV6-5 to TRBJ1-5; the match to TRBD1 covers 8 bases. Germline CDR1 is MNHEY and CDR2 is SVGAGI. The CDR3 covers 15 residues. Germline trimming cut 2 bases from V and 0 bases from J; bases unmatched to any gene: 0. The chain's CDR3 is CASSYGTGSNQPQHF. The CDR3 DNA sequence: TGTGCCAGCAGTTACGGGACAGGTAGCAATCAGCCCCAGCATTTT.

For this clone: One end of the junction fails to match germline, which may point to a read error. This chain links TRBV7-9 with TRBJ2-7; possibly TRBD1 for D (6 bases). The CDR3 loop spans 13 amino acids. Germline V gene sequence: CDR1 SEHNR, CDR2 FQNEAQ (reference sequence). The CDR3 DNA follows: TGTTCCAGCAGCTACAGGGAGTTGCGTGAGCAGTACTTC. Its translation: CSSSYRELREQYF.

This clone was counted between two and nine times. In DNA, the CDR3 is TGCGCCAGCAGCCTAGGGACAGGGACGACTGAAGCTTTCTTT. Translated, it gives CASSLGTGTTEAFF. V usage is TRBV5-1 and J usage is TRBJ1-1; 9 positions agree with TRBD1. Germline trimming cut 4 bases from V and 5 bases from J; bases unmatched to any gene: 6. In germline, CDR1 is SGHRS, CDR2 YFSETQ. This CDR3 has 14 residues.

The V call is TRBV15, the J call TRBJ2-3; the match to TRBD1 covers 8 bases. The germline V gene encodes CDR1 LNHNV and CDR2 YYDKDF (reference sequence). V lost 0 bases and J lost 8; bases outside the gene matches: 4. The CDR3 sequence is 14 residues long. Written as DNA, the CDR3 is TGTGCCACCAGCAGAGAGCAGGGGGCCAGTACGCAGTATTTT. This codes for CATSREQGASTQYF.

The V gene is TRBV5-1, the J gene TRBJ2-2, with 11 bases fitting TRBD2. This CDR3 has 17 amino acids. Germline V gene sequence: CDR1 SGHRS, CDR2 YFSETQ. The V and J ends lost 1 base and 6 bases, in that order; junction bases with no gene match: 8. This CDR3 is CASSLLAGGRIAGELFF. The CDR3, as DNA: TGCGCCAGCAGCTTGTTAGCGGGGGGGCGTATCGCCGGGGAGCTGTTTTTT. Looking up the rest from reference TRBV5-1 and TRBJ2-2 gives the full variable domain: KAGVTQTPRYLIKTRGQQVTLSCSPISGHRSVSWYQQTPGQGLQFLFEYFSETQRNKGNFPGRFSGRQFSNSRSEMNVSTLELGDSALYLCASSLLAGGRIAGELFFGEGSRLTVL.

This chain uses TRBV18 with TRBJ1-2, with 11 bases aligning to TRBD1. CDR1 is KGHSH and CDR2 is LQKENI in the germline V gene. The CDR3 totals 13 residues. The ends lost 6 bases at V and 6 bases at J; junction bases unmatched: 3. DNA for the CDR3: TGTGCCAGCTCTTGGACAGGGGGCGATGGCTACACCTTC. Translated, it gives CASSWTGGDGYTF.

The V call is TRBV6-1, the J call TRBJ2-3; 13 bases agree with TRBD2. There are 15 residues in the CDR3. Germline CDR1 and CDR2: MNHNS and SASEGT. Trimming cost V 6 bases and J 6 bases; bases outside gene matches: 6. For the CDR3, the DNA is TGTGCCAGCAGGGGACTAGCGGGACTCGGCGATACGCAGTATTTT. As protein: CASRGLAGLGDTQYF.

This rearrangement joins TRBV7-9 to TRBJ2-5; the D gene is possibly TRBD1 (6 bases). CDR3 size: 13 residues. Trimming removed 6 bases from V and 5 bases from J, with 13 bases in between. Germline CDR1 is SEHNR and CDR2 is FQNEAQ (reference sequence). The CDR3 reads CASRRRGGETQYF. The CDR3 bases are TGTGCCAGCAGACGCAGGGGTGGCGAGACCCAGTACTTC.

CDR3 amino acids: CASSISGSKAHQPQHF. The CDR3 coding sequence is TGTGCCAGTAGTATATCCGGGTCCAAAGCCCATCAGCCCCAGCATTTT. V gene TRBV19 combines with J gene TRBJ1-5, with D unclear. The CDR3 totals 16 residues. The germline V gene has CDR1 LNHDA and CDR2 SQIVND (reference sequence). V was shortened by 2 bases and J by 5 bases, with 16 bases between the two germline ends. The full variable domain, its missing parts supplied by reference TRBV19 and TRBJ1-5, is DGGITQSPKYLFRKEGQNVTLSCEQNLNHDAMYWYRQDPGQGLRLIYYSQIVNDFQKGDIAEGYSVSREKKESFPLTVTSAQKNPTAFYLCASSISGSKAHQPQHFGDGTRLSIL.

The V and J genes are TRBV30 and TRBJ2-2; D is uncertain. Trimming shortened V by 2 bases and J by 1 base, and 5 bases separated the two germline ends. The germline V gene encodes CDR1 GTSNPN and CDR2 SVGIG (reference sequence). The CDR3 runs 13 residues. The CDR3 sequence is CAWSSGNTGELFF. The CDR3 DNA reads as TGTGCCTGGAGTTCGGGGAACACCGGGGAGCTGTTTTTT. Complete variable domain (other parts from reference TRBV30 and TRBJ2-2): SQTIHQWPATLVQPVGSPLSLECTVEGTSNPNLYWYRQAAGRGLQLLFYSVGIGQISSEVPQNLSASRPQDRQFILSSKKLLLSDSGFYLCAWSSGNTGELFFGEGSRLTVL.

The chain links TRBV6-1 to TRBJ2-1, with 8 nucleotides matching TRBD1. The CDR3 sequence is 15 residues long. Germline V gene data show CDR1 as MNHNS and CDR2 as SASEGT. V dropped 8 bases and J dropped 7; count of bases not matched to a gene: 13. In DNA form, the CDR3 reads TGTGCCAGCCTTAACCGGGACAGGTGGAAGAATGAGCAGTTCTTC. Residues: CASLNRDRWKNEQFF.

This chain connects TRBV5-1 to TRBJ2-5, with 8 bases identical to TRBD2. CDR1 SGHRS and CDR2 YFSETQ come from the germline V gene. The J segment lost 2 bases and the V segment lost 1 base, leaving 7 bases of the junction unmatched. The CDR3 contains 16 residues. The CDR3 DNA reads TGCGCCAGCAGCTTGTTGATCGGGACTAGACAAGAGACCCAGTACTTC. This gives the protein CASSLLIGTRQETQYF. The complete variable domain, with remaining parts taken from reference TRBV5-1 and TRBJ2-5, reads KAGVTQTPRYLIKTRGQQVTLSCSPISGHRSVSWYQQTPGQGLQFLFEYFSETQRNKGNFPGRFSGRQFSNSRSEMNVSTLELGDSALYLCASSLLIGTRQETQYFGPGTRLLVL.

The gene calls are TRBV28 and TRBJ2-7, with D unresolved. Germline CDR1 is MDHEN and CDR2 is SYDVKM. Deletions cut 5 bases from V and 3 bases from J, with 11 bases between. The CDR3 consists of 13 residues. CDR3: CASSPRLIYEQYF. The CDR3 region has the DNA TGTGCCAGCAGTCCGAGACTCATCTACGAGCAGTACTTC.